The clone carrying this T cell receptor beta chain showed up just a few times. Its antigen is unknown. From the reads, TCRdb called clonotypes with MiXCR, one entry per CDR3 protein. The sample holds some 300,000 distinct CDR3 sequences, around 9.1% seen once. This sample was taken from a study of T cell repertoires in cytomegalovirus infection. On the study more broadly: Public TCR beta signatures provided an indication of both CMV infection and a matching HLA type.

General study points: Carriers of CMV plus the relevant HLA were identified by cumulative public TCR beta family frequency. HLA-C-restricted TCR beta clonotypes specific for CMV led the ex vivo response.

The receptor was isolated from a human donor in good health (CMV status not recorded). Some clones in this sample may be carry-over from other donors' samples. Source material: PBMCs.

The CDR3 region has the DNA TGTGCCACCAGTGACCTGACAGGTGCCACTAGCACAGATACGCAGTATTTT. Translated: CATSDLTGATSTDTQYF. The chain links TRBV24-1 to TRBJ2-3, with D tentatively TRBD1 (6 bases). This CDR3 region has 17 residues. V was shortened by 4 bases and J by 0 bases, with 16 bases between the two germline ends. CDR1 is KGHDR and CDR2 is SFDVKD in the germline V gene.